The source of this T cell receptor beta chain is a study of OX40 agonist ivuxolimab in advanced cancers. The protocol was immunoSEQ multiplex PCR, while the TCRdb copy is restricted to in-frame clones and leaves out a portion. This table holds around 57,000 clones, 82% found once. The CDR3 loop spans 13 amino acids. Trimming stripped 11 bases from V and 4 bases from J, with 17 bases between. Germline values: CDR1 MNHNS, CDR2 SASEGT. The receptor was isolated from an adult with an advanced solid tumor such as melanoma, head and neck, liver or kidney cancer. The rearrangement uses TRBV6-1 and TRBJ1-2, with no clear D. The specimen comprised CD4+ or CD8+ T cells sorted from blood, sampled in a trial of the OX40 agonist ivuxolimab. CDR3 nucleotide sequence: TGTGCCTCATCTCGTGGGATCCCCTATGGCTACACCTTC. It codes for CASSRGIPYGYTF.